The source of this T cell receptor (beta chain) is a study of T cell changes during pregnancy in multiple sclerosis. Germline loops: CDR1 SGHVS, CDR2 FQNEAQ. This CDR3 region has 14 residues. V was clipped by 1 base and J by 3 bases, with 10 bases between them. Data came from immunoSEQ multiplex PCR; TCRdb stores just in-frame clones and leaves some out. The sample consists of over 65,000 clones, roughly 94% of them appearing once. The sequenced sample was peripheral blood, obtained in the third trimester of pregnancy. The chain couples TRBV7-8 to TRBJ2-7; D may be TRBD2 (5 bases). This TCR came from a female donor with multiple sclerosis, enrolled in a pregnancy study. This CDR3 is CASSLELGGYEQYF. For the CDR3, the DNA is TGTGCCAGCAGCTTAGAACTAGGTGGCTACGAGCAGTACTTC.